This TCR beta chain was obtained from a study of T cells after yellow fever vaccination. On the study more broadly: Some fractions had low cell numbers, and these were prepared with SMART-Seq v4 Ultra Low Input. General study points: The study noted that FACS-sorted repertoires could contain abundant clonotypes contaminating from the bulk population.

This CDR3 is built from 16 residues. The J segment lost 8 bases and the V segment lost 4 bases, leaving 13 bases of the junction unmatched. The V gene's germline CDR1 is SGHRS and CDR2 YFSETQ. TCRdb re-analysed the 5' RACE reads in MiXCR, keeping a single row per CDR3 protein. The table lists about 340,000 distinct CDR3 sequences, 7.5% to 9% of them singletons. This clonotype was seen a few times. Antigen: not known. The receptor comes from a man aged 18 to 35 who received the YFV17D yellow fever vaccine. The chain is built from TRBV5-1 and TRBJ2-1, with 9 bases aligning to TRBD1. Here the sequenced sample was PBMCs, taken on the day of the first yellow fever vaccination. DNA for the CDR3: TGCGCCAGCAGCGCCCGTCCGGGACAGGGTGTCGATGAGCAGTTCTTC. Protein: CASSARPGQGVDEQFF.